These 16 T cell receptor beta chains came from one sample sequenced in a study of blood T cell repertoires in COVID-19. TCRdb's copy holds only in-frame clones and misses some; the assay was immunoSEQ multiplex PCR. The data show some 500,000 clones, with roughly nine tenths seen just once and roughly 8.3% held by the top ten. Sample: peripheral blood. Receptors originate from a woman in her 50s with COVID-19, enrolled during active disease.

The CDR3 loop is CASSERGQVLYEQYF. The CDR3, as DNA: TGTGCCAGCAGCGAAAGGGGACAGGTCCTCTACGAGCAGTACTTC. The chain couples TRBV6-2 or TRBV6-3 to TRBJ2-7; 8 bases are a match to TRBD1. The CDR3 spans 15 residues. V was clipped by 6 bases and J by 3 bases; unmatched bases: 10. Germline V CDR1 and CDR2: MNHEY, SVGEGT.

The CDR3 spells CAQARSSYNSPLHF. The DNA of the CDR3 is TGTGCCCAGGCCCGAAGCTCCTATAATTCACCCCTCCACTTT. The rearrangement uses TRBV5-5 and TRBJ1-6; D is uncertain. The CDR3 covers 14 residues. With 10 bases removed from V and 0 bases from J, the gap between germline ends came to 11 bases. The germline CDR1 and CDR2 sequences are SGHKS and YYEKEE (reference sequence).

V is TRBV5-1 and J is TRBJ2-1, with D possibly matching TRBD2 (5 bases). The CDR3 spans 14 residues. Germline CDR1 reads SGHRS; CDR2 reads YFSETQ. V was pared by 0 bases and J by 5 bases, with 9 bases between. The CDR3, as DNA: TGCGCCAGCAGCTTGGATCCGGGGAACAATGAGCAGTTCTTC. Protein product: CASSLDPGNNEQFF. Complete variable domain (other parts from reference TRBV5-1 and TRBJ2-1): KAGVTQTPRYLIKTRGQQVTLSCSPISGHRSVSWYQQTPGQGLQFLFEYFSETQRNKGNFPGRFSGRQFSNSRSEMNVSTLELGDSALYLCASSLDPGNNEQFFGPGTRLTVL.

The CDR3 DNA is TGTGCCAGCACCGCGACAGGAAACACCATATATTTT. Translation: CASTATGNTIYF. The rearrangement uses TRBV2 and TRBJ1-3; no definite D call. CDR1 is SNHLY and CDR2 is FYNNEI in the germline V gene. The V end lost 7 bases, the J end lost 4 bases, and 8 bases lay between the germline ends. The CDR3 is made up of 12 amino acids.

The CDR3, as DNA: TGTGCCAGCAGTGGATCAGCGGGGCGCTCCACAGATACGCAGTATTTT. This sequence encodes CASSGSAGRSTDTQYF. The chain is built from TRBV6-1 and TRBJ2-3, with 7 bases lining up with TRBD2. The CDR3 length is 16 residues. V lost 4 bases, J lost 2 bases, and 9 bases stayed unmatched. Germline lookup yields CDR1 MNHNS and CDR2 SASEGT.

The V and J genes are TRBV27 and TRBJ1-6; D perhaps matches TRBD1 (5 bases). V was cut by 5 bases and J by 8 bases, with 13 bases left in between. In germline, CDR1 is MNHEY, CDR2 SMNVEV (reference sequence). The CDR3 sequence is 14 residues long. CDR3 region: CASSPPGGYSPLHF. For the CDR3, the DNA is TGTGCCAGCAGTCCCCCCGGGGGATATTCACCCCTCCACTTT.

The chain has TRBV5-8 and TRBJ2-7; TRBD1 aligns across 7 bases. In germline, CDR1 is SGHTS, CDR2 YDEGEE. The V gene end was trimmed by 1 base and the J gene end by 4 bases; junction bases not matched to a gene: 5. The CDR3 has 14 amino acids. CDR3 DNA: TGTGCCAGCAGCTTGTATAGGGGGCGGTACGAGCAGTACTTC. It translates to CASSLYRGRYEQYF.

The chain carries TRBV18 and TRBJ1-3, with D tentatively TRBD1 (5 bases). The CDR3 loop spans 17 amino acids. CDR1 and CDR2 (germline): KGHSH, LQKENI. V was clipped by 3 bases and J by 0 bases, with 15 bases between them. The CDR3 reads CASSPRRGASSGNTIYF. The CDR3 DNA sequence: TGTGCCAGCTCACCCCGGCGTGGGGCATCCTCTGGAAACACCATATATTTT.

V is TRBV6-1 and J is TRBJ2-3; TRBD2 aligns across 9 bases. CDR3 size: 16 residues. J lost 4 bases, V lost 3 bases, and 8 bases had no gene match. CDR1 and CDR2 from the germline V gene are MNHNS and SASEGT. CDR3 nucleotide sequence: TGTGCCAGCAGTGATTGGGCTAGCGGGACCCCAGATACGCAGTATTTT. The encoded protein is CASSDWASGTPDTQYF.

The J gene is TRBJ1-4, the V gene TRBV18, with D perhaps matching TRBD1 (6 bases). Trimming took off 4 bases at V and 4 bases at J, with 22 bases between the two ends. This CDR3 is built from 18 residues. From germline, CDR1 is KGHSH and CDR2 LQKENI. The CDR3 nucleotides are TGTGCCAGCTCACTTCAATCCATTGACAGGACCCATAATGAAAAACTGTTTTTT. This translates into CASSLQSIDRTHNEKLFF.

V usage is TRBV9 and J usage is TRBJ2-5; the D gene is possibly TRBD2 (7 bases). Germline CDR1 is SGDLS and CDR2 is YYNGEE. The V end lost 0 bases, the J end lost 5 bases, and 11 bases lay between the germline ends. The length of the CDR3 is 14 residues. The chain's CDR3 is CASSVGGGRETQYF. Written as DNA, the CDR3 is TGTGCCAGCAGCGTAGGGGGGGGCAGGGAGACCCAGTACTTC.

The chain has TRBV9 and TRBJ1-6; D not certain. This CDR3 region has 15 residues. Germline V CDR1 and CDR2: SGDLS, YYNGEE. V gave up 0 bases and J gave up 0 bases, with 4 bases separating them. As DNA, the CDR3 is TGTGCCAGCAGCGTAGACGGCTCCTATAATTCACCCCTCCACTTT. Protein: CASSVDGSYNSPLHF.

CDR3 amino acids: CASSLQGRPNEQFF. Written as DNA, the CDR3 is TGTGCCAGCAGTTTGCAGGGTCGGCCCAATGAGCAGTTCTTC. This chain links TRBV27 with TRBJ2-1; possible D gene TRBD1, 5 bases. Per the germline V gene, CDR1 is MNHEY and CDR2 is SMNVEV (reference sequence). V was clipped by 3 bases and J by 6 bases, with 12 bases between them. The CDR3 is made up of 14 amino acids.

V is TRBV2 and J is TRBJ1-3; 7 bases map to TRBD1. Germline CDR1 SNHLY, CDR2 FYNNEI. The trim removed 0 bases at V and 4 bases at J, leaving 6 bases unmatched. The CDR3 consists of 16 residues. The CDR3 coding sequence is TGTGCCAGCAGTGAAGCTCGGACAGGCTCGGGAAACACCATATATTTT. Translating it yields CASSEARTGSGNTIYF.

The J gene is TRBJ2-1, the V gene TRBV7-2; 9 bases map to TRBD2. Germline CDR1 is SGHTA and CDR2 is FQGNSA. J lost 2 bases, V lost 2 bases, and 4 bases had no gene match. This CDR3 region has 16 residues. This CDR3 reads CASSLSGGLAYNEQFF. The DNA of the CDR3 is TGTGCCAGCAGCTTAAGCGGGGGGCTGGCCTACAATGAGCAGTTCTTC.

J is TRBJ1-5 and V is TRBV19, with D perhaps TRBD1 (5 bases). Trimming stripped 7 bases from V and 5 bases from J, with 9 bases between. This CDR3 is built from 12 residues. Germline V lookup: CDR1 LNHDA, CDR2 SQIVND (reference sequence). The CDR3 nucleotides read TGTGCCAGTACAGGGCGATATCAGCCCCAGCATTTT. Protein product: CASTGRYQPQHF.